This entry lists 23 T cell receptor beta chains sequenced from one sample in a study of CD8+CD57+ T cells in acquired aplastic anemia. TCR beta VDJ and CDR3 were profiled, and genomic DNA was the template. TCRdb fed the reads into MiXCR, producing one record per CDR3 protein. In the table there are some 140,000 distinct CDR3 sequences, about 40% of which are singletons. The sequencing sample was made of sorted CD4+, CD8+, or CD8+CD57+ T cells (not recorded which) from PBMCs. The receptor set was obtained from a human donor in good health, serving as a control.

The chain is built from TRBV10-1 and TRBJ2-1, with 7 bases that match TRBD2. From germline, CDR1 is WNHNN and CDR2 SYGVQD (reference sequence). Trimming took 3 bases from V and 9 from J; bases not matched to a gene: 11. The CDR3 consists of 15 residues. CDR3 DNA: TGCGCCAGCAGTGAAACGGGGGGAAGATGGGGTGAGCAGTTCTTC. Encoded protein: CASSETGGRWGEQFF.

Remarks on this clonotype: A much bigger clone sits one base away, suggesting this may be a read error. The rearrangement joins TRBV6-5 to TRBJ1-2; TRBD1 aligns across 8 bases. This CDR3 contains 15 residues. From germline, CDR1 is MNHEY and CDR2 SVGAGI. V lost 2 bases and J lost 4; bases outside the gene matches: 6. For the CDR3, the DNA is TGTGCCAGCAGTTACAAGACAGGGGTCGGCTATGGCTACACCTTC. Translated: CASSYKTGVGYGYTF.

The table lists this clonotype with many counts. The chain has TRBV18 and TRBJ1-2; the D is unclear. V lost 1 base and J lost 8, with 14 bases in between. Per germline, CDR1 KGHSH and CDR2 LQKENI. The CDR3 is 14 residues long. The CDR3 spells CASSPRSNPVGYTF. CDR3 bases: TGTGCCAGCTCACCACGGTCAAACCCTGTAGGCTACACCTTC.

V usage is TRBV12-3 or TRBV12-4 and J usage is TRBJ1-3; D perhaps matches TRBD1 (5 bases). This CDR3 comprises 15 residues. The V end was cut by 7 bases, the J end by 1 base, with 14 bases between. The CDR3 DNA follows: TGTGCCAGCAAGGTCGTGGGGGGGTCTGGAAACACCATATATTTT. Amino acid sequence: CASKVVGGSGNTIYF.

At least ten counts were recorded for this clonotype. The J gene is TRBJ1-2, the V gene TRBV6-5; 7 positions agree with TRBD1. The CDR3 is made up of 13 amino acids. Per the germline V gene, CDR1 is MNHEY and CDR2 is SVGAGI. V was pared by 8 bases and J by 3 bases, with 6 bases of the junction left unmatched. The DNA for the CDR3 is TGTGCCAGCGGCACAGGGGTTCACTATGGCTACACCTTC. Amino acid sequence: CASGTGVHYGYTF.

This clonotype was detected ten times or more. V gene TRBV5-4 combines with J gene TRBJ2-1; 9 nucleotides agree with TRBD2. The CDR3 has 16 amino acids. V shed 1 base, J shed 7 bases, and the junction held 9 bases outside the gene matches. Germline lookup yields CDR1 SGHNT and CDR2 YYREEE (reference sequence). The CDR3 DNA sequence: TGTGCCAGCAGCTTGTCGTCGCTAGCGGGAATTAATGAGCAGTTCTTC. This sequence encodes CASSLSSLAGINEQFF.

The chain employs TRBV19 and TRBJ1-1; 7 nucleotides align to TRBD1. Per germline, CDR1 LNHDA and CDR2 SQIVND (reference sequence). CDR3 length: 15 amino acids. V shed 1 base and J 4 bases; nucleotides not matched to a gene: 6. CDR3 sequence (DNA): TGTGCCAGTAGTATAGTCCCAGGGGGTGGCACTGAAGCTTTCTTT. Translated, it gives CASSIVPGGGTEAFF.

The chain recombines TRBV13 with TRBJ2-5; TRBD2 agrees at 10 bases. The length of the CDR3 is 15 residues. Germline CDR1 PRHDT, CDR2 FYEKMQ (reference sequence). With 8 bases clipped from V and 1 base from J, the junction kept 7 bases outside the gene matches. The CDR3 is CASLGLAGAQETQYF. For the CDR3, the DNA is TGTGCCAGCCTTGGGCTAGCGGGGGCCCAAGAGACCCAGTACTTC.

The chain recombines TRBV7-9 with TRBJ2-6; D is uncertain. Trimming shortened V by 5 bases and J by 3 bases, and 8 bases separated the two germline ends. The germline gives CDR1 SEHNR, CDR2 FQNEAQ (reference sequence). The CDR3 runs to 14 residues. CDR3 amino acids: CASSLWGGANVLTF. CDR3 bases: TGTGCCAGCAGCCTTTGGGGTGGGGCCAACGTCCTGACTTTC.

The chain has TRBV5-1 and TRBJ1-3, with D possibly being TRBD1 (5 bases). The CDR3 runs to 14 residues. Trimming left V 0 bases short and J 2 bases short, with 6 bases between. Looked up from germline, CDR1 is SGHRS and CDR2 is YFSETQ. CDR3: CASSLGGAGNTIYF. The CDR3 bases are TGCGCCAGCAGCTTGGGGGGGGCTGGAAACACCATATATTTT.

This clonotype showed up many times. This sequence joins TRBV2 and TRBJ2-6; 9 positions match TRBD2. Trimming at V came to 7 bases and at J to 4 bases, leaving 5 bases not matched to a gene. CDR1 is SNHLY, CDR2 FYNNEI, per germline. This CDR3 spans 15 amino acids. This CDR3 reads CASKAGGWGANVLTF. The CDR3 region has the DNA TGTGCCAGCAAAGCGGGGGGTTGGGGGGCCAACGTCCTGACTTTC.

The table lists this clonotype with many counts. The chain has TRBV5-5 and TRBJ2-7; 12 nucleotides agree with TRBD1. V was pared by 4 bases and J by 5 bases, with 7 bases of the junction left unmatched. The CDR3 loop spans 15 amino acids. CDR1 and CDR2 from the germline V gene are SGHKS and YYEKEE (reference sequence). CDR3 region: CASSRTGTGGHEQYF. As DNA, the CDR3 is TGTGCCAGCAGCCGAACCGGGACAGGGGGCCACGAGCAGTACTTC.

This clonotype was detected ten times or more. J is TRBJ1-5 and V is TRBV20-1, with unresolved D. The ends were cut back, 0 bases at V and 0 bases at J, with 12 bases in the middle. The CDR3 covers 16 residues. The V gene's germline CDR1 is DFQATT and CDR2 SNEGSKA (reference sequence). CDR3 sequence reads: CSARDFRSYSNQPQHF. CDR3 DNA sequence: TGCAGTGCTAGAGATTTCAGGTCGTATAGCAATCAGCCCCAGCATTTT.

This clonotype was counted at least ten times. The gene calls are TRBV5-5 and TRBJ1-2, with unresolved D. Per germline, CDR1 SGHKS and CDR2 YYEKEE (reference sequence). The V and J ends lost 0 bases and 3 bases respectively, with 6 bases between them. This CDR3 contains 13 residues. DNA of the CDR3: TGTGCCAGCAGCTTGGAGGGATACTATGGCTACACCTTC. Translating it yields CASSLEGYYGYTF.

The chain carries TRBV10-2 and TRBJ1-6; D is unresolved. The V end was cut by 6 bases, the J end by 7 bases, with 13 bases between. The CDR3 contains 14 residues. The germline CDR1 and CDR2 sequences are WSHSY and SAAADI. In DNA form, the CDR3 reads TGCGCCAGCAGCCCTGGGATGGAGAATTCACCCCTCCACTTT. It is translated as CASSPGMENSPLHF.

This clonotype was observed at least ten times. The V call is TRBV6-1, the J call TRBJ1-2, with 7 bases lining up with TRBD1. This CDR3 comprises 12 residues. Looked up from germline, CDR1 is MNHNS and CDR2 is SASEGT. The trim removed 9 bases at V and 8 bases at J, leaving 9 bases unmatched. CDR3 coding DNA: TGTGCCAGTGCAGGGGGGACGTACGGCTACACCTTC. It translates to CASAGGTYGYTF.

V usage is TRBV24-1 and J usage is TRBJ2-3, with 8 bases that match TRBD2. CDR3 length: 15 residues. From germline, CDR1 is KGHDR and CDR2 SFDVKD. The ends lost 4 bases at V and 2 bases at J; junction bases unmatched: 4. CDR3 in amino acids: CATSEAGGFTDTQYF. As DNA, the CDR3 is TGTGCCACCAGTGAGGCGGGGGGATTCACAGATACGCAGTATTTT.

The sample holds a few counts of this clonotype. V and J are TRBV11-2 and TRBJ2-7; D gene ambiguous. Germline-derived CDR1 and CDR2 are SGHAT and FQNNGV. Trimming cost V 1 base and J 4 bases, with 11 bases left between them. This CDR3 is built from 14 residues. The CDR3 coding sequence is TGTGCCAGCAGCTTAGGGAAGGGTTGGTACGAGCAGTACTTC. This encodes CASSLGKGWYEQYF.

V gene TRBV19 combines with J gene TRBJ1-4; 8 bases match TRBD1. V lost 5 bases and J lost 9; bases outside the gene matches: 11. The CDR3 sequence is 15 residues long. In germline, CDR1 is LNHDA, CDR2 SQIVND (reference sequence). The CDR3 coding sequence is TGTGCCAGTAGTGACCTGACAGGGGACGGGAAAAAACTGTTTTTT. Translation gives CASSDLTGDGKKLFF.

In its sample, this clonotype was seen a few times. This chain uses TRBV18 with TRBJ1-1; unclear D gene. The CDR3 spans 14 residues. V was clipped by 4 bases and J by 0 bases, with 9 bases between them. In germline, CDR1 is KGHSH, CDR2 LQKENI. CDR3 nucleotide sequence: TGTGCCAGCTCACGTAGAGAAGTGAACACTGAAGCTTTCTTT. Translated, it gives CASSRREVNTEAFF.

This clonotype turned up a few times. V usage is TRBV27 and J usage is TRBJ2-1; no clear D gene. The CDR3 is 13 amino acids. Germline CDR1 MNHEY, CDR2 SMNVEV (reference sequence). Trimming shortened V by 2 bases and J by 7 bases, and 9 bases separated the two germline ends. CDR3 protein: CASSLNLANEQFF. The CDR3 region has the DNA TGTGCCAGCAGTTTAAACCTGGCGAATGAGCAGTTCTTC.

The chain couples TRBV24-1 to TRBJ2-3; the match to TRBD2 covers 9 bases. The CDR3 contains 16 residues. The germline CDR1 and CDR2 sequences are KGHDR and SFDVKD. V was pared by 5 bases and J by 1 base, with 6 bases of the junction left unmatched. Here the CDR3 DNA reads TGTGCCACCAGTGGTAGCGGGGGCCACCGCACAGATACGCAGTATTTT. This encodes CATSGSGGHRTDTQYF.

This clonotype was observed at least ten times. One junction end disagrees with the germline gene, perhaps due to a read error. V is TRBV7-7 and J is TRBJ1-1; D is uncertain. Germline assignment: CDR1 SSHAT and CDR2 FNYEAQ (reference sequence). This CDR3 contains 11 residues. Here the CDR3 reads CASSSISPSLF. The CDR3 region has the DNA TGTGCCAGCAGCTCAATAAGCCCGTCTCTCTTT. Drawing the rest from reference TRBV7-7 and TRBJ1-1, the complete variable domain is GAGVSQSPRYKVTKRGQDVTLRCDPISSHATLYWYQQALGQGPEFLTYFNYEAQPDKSGLPSDRFSAERPEGSISTLTIQRTEQRDSAMYRCASSSISPSLFGQGTRLTVV.